The 4 T cell receptor beta chains given below trace back to one sample, sequenced in a study of shared clonotypes between healthy human individuals. Libraries were prepared by immunoSEQ multiplex PCR; TCRdb keeps only in-frame clonotypes and omits some of them. This sample has a few million clones, with more than 80% found just once. The sample taken for sequencing was naive CD4+ T cells sorted from blood. Described subset: CD45RA+ positively selected. All receptors derive from a man between 18 and 29 years old in good health.

The genes are TRBV18 and TRBJ1-5; D gene ambiguous. Germline V gene data show CDR1 as KGHSH and CDR2 as LQKENI. V was pared by 1 base and J by 1 base, with 14 bases between. CDR3 size: 17 residues. For the CDR3, the DNA is TGTGCCAGCTCACCACTTAATCCAGCGGGGAGCAATCAGCCCCAGCATTTT. It translates to CASSPLNPAGSNQPQHF.

This chain links TRBV2 with TRBJ2-7; 10 nucleotides align to TRBD1. Germline loops: CDR1 SNHLY, CDR2 FYNNEI. Trimming cost V 5 bases and J 3 bases; bases outside gene matches: 4. This CDR3 contains 14 residues. For the CDR3, the DNA is TGTGCCAGCAGTCAAGGGACAGGGGTCTACGAGCAGTACTTC. It translates to CASSQGTGVYEQYF.

The chain couples TRBV2 to TRBJ1-3; D may be TRBD1 (6 bases). The V and J ends lost 5 bases and 1 base respectively, with 9 bases between them. Looked up from germline, CDR1 is SNHLY and CDR2 is FYNNEI. The CDR3 runs 14 residues. CDR3 bases: TGTGCCAGCAGTCCCGGACAGTCTGGAAACACCATATATTTT. This codes for CASSPGQSGNTIYF.

The genes are TRBV6-5 and TRBJ2-7; 10 nucleotides line up with TRBD2. Germline lookup yields CDR1 MNHEY and CDR2 SVGAGI. The junction had 10 bases not matched to a gene; V was cut back by 2 bases and J by 6 bases. The CDR3 contains 16 residues. CDR3: CASSYRSSGSHSEQYF. The CDR3 region has the DNA TGTGCCAGCAGTTACAGATCTAGCGGGAGTCACTCCGAGCAGTACTTC.